This TCR beta chain was captured by sequencing in a study of blood T cell repertoires in COVID-19. Background on the study: PBMCs, B-cell-depleted T cells, or T cells were the source of the cDNA or gDNA that made up the material.

Using immunoSEQ multiplex PCR, the repertoire was profiled, and TCRdb retains in-frame clones only, with some absent. The sample shows fewer than 300,000 clones, approximately 90% of them seen only once. The CDR3 runs to 14 residues. The V end was cut by 6 bases, the J end by 4 bases, with 15 bases between. Germline V gives CDR1 MNHEY, CDR2 SVGAGI. Participant-given clinical history determined each cohort assignment. V and J are TRBV6-5 and TRBJ1-1; a possible D gene is TRBD1 (6 bases). Material for sequencing was PBMCs or T cells enriched from blood (not recorded which). The sequence was collected from a woman in her 40s with acute COVID-19. CDR3 nucleotides: TGTGCCAGCAGCCAGGGGAGGGCCGGCACTGAAGCTTTCTTT. Translation gives CASSQGRAGTEAFF.